This is a list of T cell receptor beta chains from one sample in a study of blood T cells in healthy people across ages. Each CDR3 protein is one row after TCRdb ran MiXCR on the 5' RACE reads. Altogether over a million distinct CDR3 sequences are present, 40% to 45% being singletons, with the ten largest covering about 20%. What was sequenced was blood. The receptor source for this set is a woman aged 60-75 years in good health. Both conserved end residues are part of each CDR3. Each record gives: clone size, J gene, V gene, D gene, CDR3 protein, CDR3 DNA. D genes are given only for firm matches. Rows give clone size only sometimes, using once, few, many, or a class for an expanded clone.

.,TRBJ2-5,TRBV6-2/TRBV6-3,.,CASSYGQPLETQYF,TGTGCCAGCAGTTACGGGCAACCTTTAGAGACCCAGTACTTC
.,TRBJ2-3,TRBV20-1,.,CSARSQGTQYF,TGCAGTGCTAGAAGCCAGGGGACGCAGTATTTT
.,TRBJ1-1,TRBV6-5,.,CASSYSRRNTEAFF,TGTGCCAGCAGTTACTCAAGACGGAACACTGAAGCTTTCTTT
.,TRBJ2-1,TRBV29-1,.,CSVALPGLMQFF,TGCAGCGTCGCCTTGCCGGGACTCATGCAGTTCTTC
.,TRBJ2-4,TRBV5-1,.,CASSLGGVSKNIQYF,TGCGCCAGCAGCTTGGGGGGGGTTTCGAAAAACATTCAGTACTTC
.,TRBJ2-2,TRBV7-9,.,CASSARESLPGELFF,TGTGCCAGCAGCGCCAGGGAATCGCTCCCCGGGGAGCTGTTTTTT
.,TRBJ1-1,TRBV14,.,CASSQDKRAENTEAFF,TGTGCCAGCAGCCAAGATAAACGGGCCGAGAACACTGAAGCTTTCTTT
.,TRBJ2-6,TRBV20-1,TRBD2,CSAPLAGVSGANVLTF,TGCAGTGCCCCTTTAGCGGGAGTCTCTGGGGCCAACGTCCTGACTTTC
few,TRBJ2-1,TRBV12-3/TRBV12-4,TRBD2,CASSLPGLAANEQFF,TGTGCCAGCAGTTTGCCGGGACTAGCGGCAAATGAGCAGTTCTTC
.,TRBJ1-2,TRBV10-3,TRBD1,CAIIGTGERGYGYTF,TGTGCCATCATCGGGACAGGGGAGAGGGGCTATGGCTACACCTTC
.,TRBJ2-3,TRBV2,TRBD2,CASSAEAGTTDTQYF,TGTGCCAGCAGTGCGGAAGCGGGAACAACAGATACGCAGTATTTT
.,TRBJ2-3,TRBV7-8,TRBD1,CASSPDRGLADTQYF,TGTGCCAGCAGCCCAGACAGGGGGTTGGCAGATACGCAGTATTTT
few,TRBJ2-7,TRBV15,TRBD2,CATSETSGYEQYF,TGTGCCACCTCAGAGACTAGCGGTTACGAGCAGTACTTC
few,TRBJ1-5,TRBV7-2,.,CASSSGPTRPQHF,TGTGCCAGCAGCTCGGGACCGACACGGCCCCAGCATTTT
.,TRBJ2-4,TRBV2,.,CASSEGRNIQYF,TGTGCCAGCAGTGAGGGGAGAAACATTCAGTACTTC
few,TRBJ2-7,TRBV6-2/TRBV6-3,TRBD2,CASSYPPTSGGGYEQYF,TGTGCCAGCAGTTACCCTCCAACTAGCGGGGGCGGCTACGAGCAGTACTTC
.,TRBJ2-1,TRBV6-6,.,CASSYVATNEQFF,TGTGCCAGCAGTTACGTGGCTACCAATGAGCAGTTCTTC
.,TRBJ2-5,TRBV2,TRBD2,CASSLRTSGGQETQYF,TGTGCCAGCAGTCTGAGGACTAGCGGGGGGCAAGAGACCCAGTACTTC
.,TRBJ1-6,TRBV5-6,.,CASSVGQPISSLHF,TGTGCCAGCAGCGTGGGGCAGCCCATCAGCTCCCTCCACTTT
.,TRBJ2-7,TRBV12-5,TRBD1,CASGRTGITYEQYF,TGTGCTAGTGGTCGGACAGGGATAACCTACGAGCAGTACTTC
few,TRBJ1-1,TRBV7-3,.,CASSAQMNTEAFF,TGTGCCAGCAGCGCCCAGATGAACACTGAAGCTTTCTTT
.,TRBJ2-1,TRBV24-1,TRBD2,CATSDPTSGSSYNEQFF,TGTGCCACCAGTGACCCTACTAGCGGGAGCTCCTACAATGAGCAGTTCTTC
few,TRBJ2-5,TRBV11-1,.,CASSSIVGTGETQYF,TGTGCCAGCAGCAGTATAGTGGGCACGGGTGAGACCCAGTACTTC
.,TRBJ2-7,TRBV18,.,CASSPGNSPNEQYF,TGTGCCAGCTCACCAGGGAATAGCCCGAACGAGCAGTACTTC
.,TRBJ2-1,TRBV6-2/TRBV6-3,TRBD2,CASSTARGTSGRAATDEQFF,TGTGCCAGCAGTACGGCTAGGGGGACTAGCGGGAGGGCCGCCACAGATGAGCAGTTCTTC
once,TRBJ2-3,TRBV12-3/TRBV12-4,.,CASSLGGGVNTDTQYF,TGTGCCAGCAGTTTAGGAGGCGGGGTCAACACAGATACGCAGTATTTT
once,TRBJ2-2,TRBV20-1,.,CSARDVGTKGHTGELFF,TGCAGTGCTAGAGATGTGGGGACAAAGGGCCACACCGGGGAGCTGTTTTTT
few,TRBJ1-2,TRBV29-1,TRBD1,CSVEGEPGQTFDGYTF,TGCAGCGTTGAAGGGGAACCGGGACAGACTTTCGATGGCTACACCTTC
few,TRBJ2-1,TRBV20-1,TRBD2,CSAPYTSGKGKQFF,TGCAGTGCTCCCTATACTAGCGGGAAGGGCAAGCAGTTCTTC
.,TRBJ2-1,TRBV20-1,TRBD1,CSARDLYQRGQGNDNEQFF,TGCAGTGCTAGAGATCTGTACCAGAGAGGACAGGGGAACGACAATGAGCAGTTCTTC
.,TRBJ2-7,TRBV12-3/TRBV12-4,.,CASGTGSSSYEQYF,TGTGCCAGCGGAACAGGGTCCTCATCCTACGAGCAGTACTTC
few,TRBJ2-3,TRBV5-5,TRBD1,CASETGNTDTQYF,TGTGCCAGCGAGACAGGGAACACAGATACGCAGTATTTT
.,TRBJ2-7,TRBV29-1,TRBD1,CSGSQGAYEQYF,TGCAGCGGATCACAGGGGGCCTACGAGCAGTACTTC
.,TRBJ1-2,TRBV6-1,TRBD1,CASDRGGIYGYTF,TGTGCCAGCGACAGGGGCGGCATCTATGGCTACACCTTC
few,TRBJ1-2,TRBV6-5,.,CASSYGGAHYGYTF,TGTGCCAGCAGTTACGGAGGGGCCCACTATGGCTACACCTTC
.,TRBJ2-7,TRBV20-1,TRBD2,CSAPGTSVYEQYF,TGCAGTGCTCCCGGGACTAGCGTTTACGAGCAGTACTTC
few,TRBJ2-5,TRBV20-1,.,CSARAPLAQETQYF,TGCAGTGCTAGAGCCCCACTAGCCCAAGAGACCCAGTACTTC
.,TRBJ1-2,TRBV4-2,.,CASSQERRGEAIYGYTF,TGTGCCAGCAGCCAAGAGAGGAGGGGGGAGGCGATCTATGGCTACACCTTC
few,TRBJ2-7,TRBV27,TRBD2,CASHGLAGDLYEQYF,TGTGCCAGCCACGGACTAGCGGGCGACCTCTACGAGCAGTACTTC